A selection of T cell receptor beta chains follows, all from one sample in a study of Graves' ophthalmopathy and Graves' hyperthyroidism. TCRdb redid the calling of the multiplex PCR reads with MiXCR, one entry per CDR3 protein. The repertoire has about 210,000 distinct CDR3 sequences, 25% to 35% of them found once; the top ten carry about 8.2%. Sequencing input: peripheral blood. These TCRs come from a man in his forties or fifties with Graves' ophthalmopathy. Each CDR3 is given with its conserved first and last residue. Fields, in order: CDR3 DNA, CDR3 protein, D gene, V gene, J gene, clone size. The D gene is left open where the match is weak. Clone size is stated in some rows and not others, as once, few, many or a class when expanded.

cdr3_nt: TGTGCCAGCCAAGAGACAGGGAAGATCAATTCACCCCTCCACTTT
cdr3_aa: CASQETGKINSPLHF
d_call: TRBD1
v_call: TRBV25-1
j_call: TRBJ1-6
clone_size: many

cdr3_nt: TGTGCCAGCAGCTCCGGGACAGGGGGCTCCCAGCAGTACTTC
cdr3_aa: CASSSGTGGSQQYF
d_call: TRBD1
v_call: TRBV7-9
j_call: TRBJ2-7
clone_size: many

cdr3_nt: TGCGCCAGCAGCTTGGTGACGCTGGGCGAGCAGTACTTC
cdr3_aa: CASSLVTLGEQYF
d_call: .
v_call: TRBV5-1
j_call: TRBJ2-7
clone_size: once

cdr3_nt: TGTGCCAGCAGTTTATTTGGGACAGGGCGGGAGGCTGAAGCTTTCTTT
cdr3_aa: CASSLFGTGREAEAFF
d_call: TRBD1
v_call: TRBV28
j_call: TRBJ1-1
clone_size: many

cdr3_nt: TGCGCCAGCAGATCGGATTACAATCAGCCCCAGCATTTT
cdr3_aa: CASRSDYNQPQHF
d_call: .
v_call: TRBV5-1
j_call: TRBJ1-5
clone_size: many

cdr3_nt: TGTGCCAGCAGCACTCGACAGGGGAAGGGGGAGCTGTTTTTT
cdr3_aa: CASSTRQGKGELFF
d_call: TRBD1
v_call: TRBV9
j_call: TRBJ2-2
clone_size: .

cdr3_nt: TGTGCCAGTATACAGGGAAATCAGCCCCAGCATTTT
cdr3_aa: CASIQGNQPQHF
d_call: .
v_call: TRBV28
j_call: TRBJ1-5
clone_size: .

cdr3_nt: TGTGCCAGCAGGTTGGACCTCAGAAATTATCAGCCCCAGCATTTT
cdr3_aa: CASRLDLRNYQPQHF
d_call: .
v_call: TRBV28
j_call: TRBJ1-5
clone_size: many

cdr3_nt: TGTGCCAGCAGCTTAACGACAGGGGGTCCCTACGAGCAGTACTTC
cdr3_aa: CASSLTTGGPYEQYF
d_call: TRBD1
v_call: TRBV11-2
j_call: TRBJ2-7
clone_size: many

cdr3_nt: TGTGCCAGCAACATGCGGGGAGCCGGGGAGCTGTTTTTT
cdr3_aa: CASNMRGAGELFF
d_call: .
v_call: TRBV11-1
j_call: TRBJ2-2
clone_size: many

cdr3_nt: TGTGCCAGCCTTTACCGGGACGCATCCTACGAGCAGTACTTC
cdr3_aa: CASLYRDASYEQYF
d_call: .
v_call: TRBV6-5
j_call: TRBJ2-7
clone_size: .

cdr3_nt: TGTGCCAGCAGCGCCCCCCCAGGGCCCTACGAGCAGTACTTC
cdr3_aa: CASSAPPGPYEQYF
d_call: .
v_call: TRBV6-2/TRBV6-3
j_call: TRBJ2-7
clone_size: many

cdr3_nt: TGTGCCAGCAATCCGGGACTAGCGGGAGTGGAGTACGAGCAGTACTTC
cdr3_aa: CASNPGLAGVEYEQYF
d_call: TRBD2
v_call: TRBV6-2/TRBV6-3
j_call: TRBJ2-7
clone_size: .

cdr3_nt: TGTGCCACCAGCGAGGCCGGGACAGGGGGTTTGAACACTGAAGCTTTCTTT
cdr3_aa: CATSEAGTGGLNTEAFF
d_call: TRBD1
v_call: TRBV15
j_call: TRBJ1-1
clone_size: many

cdr3_nt: TGTGCCAGCATAAAGGACGACAGGGGGCGGGGCACTGAAGCTTTCTTT
cdr3_aa: CASIKDDRGRGTEAFF
d_call: TRBD1
v_call: TRBV27
j_call: TRBJ1-1
clone_size: .

cdr3_nt: TGTGCCAGCAGACGGGACATGGCCTACGAGCAGTACTTC
cdr3_aa: CASRRDMAYEQYF
d_call: .
v_call: TRBV12-3/TRBV12-4
j_call: TRBJ2-7
clone_size: .

cdr3_nt: TGTGCCAGTAGTATGTCTCCTTACTATAGCAATCAGCCCCAGCATTTT
cdr3_aa: CASSMSPYYSNQPQHF
d_call: .
v_call: TRBV19
j_call: TRBJ1-5
clone_size: few

cdr3_nt: TGTGCCAGCAGCCCCCCCCGGGACAGGGTTGCCTATGGCTACACCTTC
cdr3_aa: CASSPPRDRVAYGYTF
d_call: TRBD1
v_call: TRBV28
j_call: TRBJ1-2
clone_size: many

cdr3_nt: TGTGCCAGCAGCCCGGACGGGGGCGCGGGATACGAGCAGTACTTC
cdr3_aa: CASSPDGGAGYEQYF
d_call: .
v_call: TRBV7-2
j_call: TRBJ2-7
clone_size: many

cdr3_nt: TGTGCCAGCAGCCCCTTTACGGGGACGCAAGGCTACACCTTC
cdr3_aa: CASSPFTGTQGYTF
d_call: .
v_call: TRBV7-8
j_call: TRBJ1-2
clone_size: .

cdr3_nt: TGTGCCAGCAGTTGGACAGGGGACCTGAACACTGAAGCTTTCTTT
cdr3_aa: CASSWTGDLNTEAFF
d_call: TRBD1
v_call: TRBV6-5
j_call: TRBJ1-1
clone_size: many

cdr3_nt: TGTGCCAGCAGTCAGGTGGGAGGGGGCTACACCTTC
cdr3_aa: CASSQVGGGYTF
d_call: .
v_call: TRBV12-3/TRBV12-4
j_call: TRBJ1-2
clone_size: few

cdr3_nt: TGTGCCAGCAGCCCTCTAGCGGGTGCGAACACCGGGGAGCTGTTTTTT
cdr3_aa: CASSPLAGANTGELFF
d_call: TRBD2
v_call: TRBV7-6
j_call: TRBJ2-2
clone_size: .

cdr3_nt: TGTGCCAGCAGCTTAACGATAGCCCACGAGCAGTACTTC
cdr3_aa: CASSLTIAHEQYF
d_call: .
v_call: TRBV11-2
j_call: TRBJ2-7
clone_size: .

cdr3_nt: TGTGCCAGCAGTTATGGGGCCCCTCTTAGCGGCCAAACCTACGAGCAGTACTTC
cdr3_aa: CASSYGAPLSGQTYEQYF
d_call: .
v_call: TRBV6-2/TRBV6-3
j_call: TRBJ2-7
clone_size: once

cdr3_nt: TGCGCCAGCAGCTTGCCCTCTAGCGGGAACACCGGGGAGCTGTTTTTT
cdr3_aa: CASSLPSSGNTGELFF
d_call: TRBD2
v_call: TRBV5-1
j_call: TRBJ2-2
clone_size: many

cdr3_nt: TGTGCCAGCAGTAACGGGCCTTCCTACGAGCAGTACTTC
cdr3_aa: CASSNGPSYEQYF
d_call: .
v_call: TRBV27
j_call: TRBJ2-7
clone_size: many

cdr3_nt: TGTGCCACCAGCAGAGGCACCACCGAAAATCAGCCCCAGCATTTT
cdr3_aa: CATSRGTTENQPQHF
d_call: .
v_call: TRBV15
j_call: TRBJ1-5
clone_size: .

cdr3_nt: TGCAGCGTTGTGGCTCCTCCCCACGAGCAGTACTTC
cdr3_aa: CSVVAPPHEQYF
d_call: .
v_call: TRBV29-1
j_call: TRBJ2-7
clone_size: many

cdr3_nt: TGCGCCAGCAGCCAACCGGGACTAGCGGCCTACGAGCAGTACTTC
cdr3_aa: CASSQPGLAAYEQYF
d_call: TRBD2
v_call: TRBV4-1
j_call: TRBJ2-7
clone_size: many

cdr3_nt: TGTGCCAGTTCCAGGGTCCCCGGGGAGCTGTTTTTT
cdr3_aa: CASSRVPGELFF
d_call: .
v_call: TRBV19
j_call: TRBJ2-2
clone_size: .

cdr3_nt: TGTGCCAGCAGTACGCCCCTTAGCGGACCCTCCTACGAGCAGTACTTC
cdr3_aa: CASSTPLSGPSYEQYF
d_call: .
v_call: TRBV27
j_call: TRBJ2-7
clone_size: many

cdr3_nt: TGTGCCAGCAGAGCTCGCGGACAGGTCTGGGAGACCCAGTACTTC
cdr3_aa: CASRARGQVWETQYF
d_call: TRBD1
v_call: TRBV9
j_call: TRBJ2-5
clone_size: .

cdr3_nt: TGTGCCAGCAGTTACTCACTAGGGAGCTCCTACGAGCAGTACTTC
cdr3_aa: CASSYSLGSSYEQYF
d_call: .
v_call: TRBV6-2/TRBV6-3
j_call: TRBJ2-7
clone_size: .

cdr3_nt: TGTGCCAGCGGAGGGGTGGAAGATGCCTACGAGCAGTACTTC
cdr3_aa: CASGGVEDAYEQYF
d_call: .
v_call: TRBV6-1
j_call: TRBJ2-7
clone_size: .

cdr3_nt: TGTGCCAGCAGAAGGGTTGGTAACACTGAAGCTTTCTTT
cdr3_aa: CASRRVGNTEAFF
d_call: .
v_call: TRBV27
j_call: TRBJ1-1
clone_size: .

cdr3_nt: TGCGCCAGCAGTGAGTCGGGGACCGGGGAGCTGTTTTTT
cdr3_aa: CASSESGTGELFF
d_call: .
v_call: TRBV10-1
j_call: TRBJ2-2
clone_size: .

cdr3_nt: TGTGCCAGCAGCTTAGCGTCGGACTATGGCTACACCTTC
cdr3_aa: CASSLASDYGYTF
d_call: .
v_call: TRBV7-6
j_call: TRBJ1-2
clone_size: many

cdr3_nt: TGTGCCAGCAGTTTGGCCCCAAGGCACCTGAACACTGAAGCTTTCTTT
cdr3_aa: CASSLAPRHLNTEAFF
d_call: .
v_call: TRBV12-3/TRBV12-4
j_call: TRBJ1-1
clone_size: .